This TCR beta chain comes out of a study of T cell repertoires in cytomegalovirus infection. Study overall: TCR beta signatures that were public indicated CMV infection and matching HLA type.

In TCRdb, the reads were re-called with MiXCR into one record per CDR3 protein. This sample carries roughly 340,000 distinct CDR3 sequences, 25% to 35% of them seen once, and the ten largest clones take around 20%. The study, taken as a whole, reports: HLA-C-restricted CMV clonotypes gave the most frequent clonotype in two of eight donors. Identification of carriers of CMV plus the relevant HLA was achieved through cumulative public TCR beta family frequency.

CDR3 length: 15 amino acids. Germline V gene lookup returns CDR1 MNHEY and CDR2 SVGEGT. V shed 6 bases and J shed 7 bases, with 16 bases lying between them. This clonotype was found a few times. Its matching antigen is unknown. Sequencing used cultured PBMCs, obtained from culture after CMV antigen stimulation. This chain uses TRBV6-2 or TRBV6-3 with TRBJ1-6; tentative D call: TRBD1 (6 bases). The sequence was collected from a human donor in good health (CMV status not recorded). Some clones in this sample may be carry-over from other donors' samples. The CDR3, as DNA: TGTGCCAGCAGGGTTATGGGGGGCAGGAATTCACCCCTCCACTTT. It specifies CASRVMGGRNSPLHF.